The entry below gives a single T cell receptor (beta chain) sequence along with its context. This receptor's antigen is unknown. No much larger clonotype is one base removed from it; base qualities were not supplied. The entry originates in a study of T cell changes during pregnancy in multiple sclerosis (dated by TCRdb to the late 2010s). Regarding the study in general: In women with multiple sclerosis, the researchers looked at how the T cell repertoire shifted as pregnancy progressed.

Library method: the immunoSEQ multiplex PCR assay. Sourced from immuneACCESS, this table was stored by TCRdb with only in-frame sequences that have V and J called. A share of the clones is absent; for the studies checked, an unresolved V gene accounts for under half, and the remainder has no known explanation. Within this sample are tens of thousands of clones, with approximately 90% of them counted one time only. The biggest ten clones account for 0.55% to 0.7% of the sample. The CDR3 numbers 18 residues from cysteine through phenylalanine. Here the CDR3 DNA is all that survives: 54 bases in frame from base 1. Germline trimming: 5 bases from V, 5 bases from J; junction bases outside gene matches: 18. As encoded in the germline V gene, CDR1 is SGHTA while CDR2 is FQGNSA.

The chain is made from TRBV7-2 and TRBJ2-3; TRBD2 agrees with 8 junctional bases. This TCR came from a female donor in good health, enrolled as a control in a pregnancy study. The sequencing used CD4+ T cells from peripheral blood mononuclear cells, collected in the second trimester of pregnancy. The CDR3 has the sequence CASSPGTSFPFFEDTQYF. In nucleotides, the sequence is TGTGCCAGCAGCCCCGGGACTAGTTTTCCCTTTTTTGAAGATACGCAGTATTTT.